This entry lists 32 T cell receptor beta chains sequenced from one sample in a study of Graves' ophthalmopathy and Graves' hyperthyroidism (dated by TCRdb to 2017 to 2018). The instrument was an Illumina HiSeq 2000. For repertoire sequencing, the TCR beta CDR3 regions were amplified from RNA transcripts. The first round of RT-PCR was done with HTBI primers and the Qiagen OneStep RT-PCR kit, and was followed by a second round of multiplex PCR, then size selection and purification. The public reads were quality trimmed at Q25 with fastp and then assembled into clones with MiXCR by TCRdb, keeping productive beta chains. Each CDR3 protein gets just one entry, which takes the most common genes and DNA from the rows behind it. This sample has under 400,000 distinct CDR3 sequences in its table, and about 17% of those were observed once. Clones ranked in the top ten supply 9% to 15% of the sample. Sequencing was carried out using peripheral blood. These receptors were collected from an adult man with Graves' ophthalmopathy.

This clonotype was detected many times. The rearrangement uses TRBV28 and TRBJ2-4; 9 bases fit TRBD1. The CDR3 runs 14 residues. V lost 5 bases to trimming and J lost 6 bases; unmatched junction nucleotides: 5. Germline-derived CDR1 and CDR2 are MDHEN and SYDVKM. In DNA, the CDR3 is TGTGCCAGCAGTAAACAGGGGGCAGGAAACATTCAGTACTTC. Protein sequence: CASSKQGAGNIQYF.

The CDR3 region has the DNA TGTGCCAGCAGAACCGGAGCGAACACTGAAGCTTTCTTT. It encodes CASRTGANTEAFF. The chain couples TRBV7-2 to TRBJ1-1; D ambiguous. V shed 6 bases and J shed 1 base, with 9 bases lying between them. The CDR3 loop spans 13 amino acids. Germline-derived CDR1 and CDR2 are SGHTA and FQGNSA.

This clonotype has at least ten counts. The CDR3 nucleotides read TGTGCCAGCAGCTCCAGGATCAGGGGCCACTATGGCTACACCTTC. It translates to CASSSRIRGHYGYTF. The rearrangement uses TRBV11-2 and TRBJ1-2; TRBD1 might be the D (6 bases). The germline CDR1 and CDR2 sequences are SGHAT and FQNNGV. The CDR3 sequence is 15 residues long. Trimming removed 4 bases at V and 3 bases at J, with 15 bases between.

This clonotype appeared many times. The chain is built from TRBV7-8 and TRBJ2-4, with D possibly matching TRBD2 (5 bases). Germline CDR1 and CDR2: SGHVS and FQNEAQ. The germline V and J ends were trimmed by 5 bases and 7 bases, with 9 bases remaining between them. The CDR3 runs to 12 residues. The CDR3 sequence is CASSPRGNIQYF. The CDR3 DNA sequence: TGTGCCAGCAGCCCGAGAGGGAACATTCAGTACTTC.

This clonotype was counted many times. Here the CDR3 DNA reads TGTGCCAGCAACACGGGGGGCGTAGAGACCCAGTACTTC. This encodes CASNTGGVETQYF. The rearrangement joins TRBV28 to TRBJ2-5; maybe TRBD2 (7 bases). The germline V and J ends were trimmed by 7 bases and 4 bases, with 13 bases remaining between them. This CDR3 has 13 residues. Germline V gives CDR1 MDHEN, CDR2 SYDVKM.

This clonotype was detected ten times or more. The chain employs TRBV15 and TRBJ2-7; D is possibly TRBD2 (8 bases). The CDR3 is 15 amino acids. V was trimmed by 5 bases and J by 3 bases, leaving 17 bases between them. Germline CDR1 LNHNV, CDR2 YYDKDF (reference sequence). DNA for the CDR3: TGTGCCACCAGCGTTACGGGAGGGGGCGTCTACGAGCAGTACTTC. Protein sequence: CATSVTGGGVYEQYF.

At least ten counts were recorded for this clonotype. The chain is built from TRBV27 and TRBJ2-2, with D perhaps matching TRBD1 (6 bases). Per the germline V gene, CDR1 is MNHEY and CDR2 is SMNVEV (reference sequence). V dropped 3 bases and J dropped 13 bases, with 12 bases sitting between them. The CDR3 is made up of 12 amino acids. This CDR3 reads CASSLVRGLLFF. The CDR3 bases are TGTGCCAGCAGTTTGGTCAGGGGTTTGCTGTTTTTT.

CDR3 coding DNA: TGTGCCAGTAGTATGGGTCGGGGGGGACCCCAAGAGACCCAGTACTTC. Translated: CASSMGRGGPQETQYF. The chain is built from TRBV19 and TRBJ2-5, with 8 bases lining up with TRBD2. Germline V gene lookup returns CDR1 LNHDA and CDR2 SQIVND (reference sequence). V lost 3 bases and J lost 1; bases outside the gene matches: 7. This CDR3 is 16 amino acids long.

This clonotype was detected many times. V and J are TRBV20-1 and TRBJ2-7; D possibly corresponds to TRBD2 (6 bases). The ends were cut back, 3 bases at V and 4 bases at J, with 10 bases in the middle. Germline V CDR1 and CDR2: DFQATT, SNEGSKA (reference sequence). CDR3 size: 12 residues. The CDR3 loop reads CSARVSGYEQYF. The CDR3 region has the DNA TGCAGTGCTAGGGTTAGCGGATACGAGCAGTACTTC.

This clonotype was detected ten times or more. The gene calls are TRBV7-2 and TRBJ2-2, with unresolved D. Germline CDR1 reads SGHTA; CDR2 reads FQGNSA. Trimming took off 2 bases at V and 3 bases at J, with 7 bases between the two ends. The CDR3 sequence is 14 residues long. The CDR3 spells CASSLRLYTGELFF. The CDR3 DNA reads as TGTGCCAGCAGCTTAAGACTGTACACCGGGGAGCTGTTTTTT. The variable domain in full, with the rest retrieved from reference TRBV7-2 and TRBJ2-2, is GAGVSQSPSNKVTEKGKDVELRCDPISGHTALYWYRQSLGQGLEFLIYFQGNSAPDKSGLPSDRFSAERTGGSVSTLTIQRTQQEDSAVYLCASSLRLYTGELFFGEGSRLTVL.

This clonotype has at least ten counts. The genes are TRBV9 and TRBJ2-6; D perhaps matches TRBD1 (6 bases). Trimming cost V 4 bases and J 0 bases, with 14 bases left between them. The germline V gene encodes CDR1 SGDLS and CDR2 YYNGEE. There are 17 residues in the CDR3. CDR3 protein: CASSSRQEYSGANVLTF. In nucleotides, the CDR3 is TGTGCCAGCAGCTCACGACAGGAATACTCTGGGGCCAACGTCCTGACTTTC.

This clonotype was detected many times. This sequence joins TRBV7-2 and TRBJ2-7; 7 bases align to TRBD2. V lost 5 bases and J lost 6; bases outside the gene matches: 10. This CDR3 contains 14 residues. The germline CDR1 and CDR2 sequences are SGHTA and FQGNSA. CDR3 nucleotides: TGTGCCAGCAGCCCGGTCCAGATAGCGGGCGAGCAGTACTTC. Its translation: CASSPVQIAGEQYF.

The V and J genes are TRBV5-1 and TRBJ2-2, with D tentatively TRBD1 (6 bases). The CDR3 length is 15 residues. The germline V and J ends were trimmed by 4 bases and 2 bases, with 12 bases remaining between them. CDR1 is SGHRS, CDR2 YFSETQ, per germline. CDR3 residues: CASSLDSFNTGELFF. Here the CDR3 DNA reads TGCGCCAGCAGCCTGGACAGCTTTAACACCGGGGAGCTGTTTTTT.

As to this clonotype: Because the CDR3 is missing its conserved closing phenylalanine or tryptophan, this is likely a read error. J is TRBJ2-7 and V is TRBV18; D ambiguous. This CDR3 is built from 13 residues. Germline values: CDR1 KGHSH, CDR2 LQKENI. V gave up 3 bases and J gave up 7 bases, with 13 bases separating them. The CDR3 protein is CASSPGPTREQYL. The CDR3 DNA sequence: TGTGCCAGCTCACCGGGCCCGACGAGAGAGCAGTACCTC.

This sequence joins TRBV28 and TRBJ2-5; no reliable D call. Trimming cost V 8 bases and J 8 bases, with 18 bases left between them. Per the germline V gene, CDR1 is MDHEN and CDR2 is SYDVKM. The CDR3 totals 13 residues. The CDR3 bases are TGTGCCAGCCACTCCCCCGGCCAGCCAACCCAGTACTTC. This codes for CASHSPGQPTQYF.

This clonotype was detected many times. V gene TRBV5-1 combines with J gene TRBJ2-7; 10 bases line up with TRBD2. The V and J ends lost 7 bases and 3 bases, in that order; junction bases with no gene match: 10. The germline V gene has CDR1 SGHRS and CDR2 YFSETQ. The CDR3 is made up of 15 amino acids. The CDR3: CASAPGTSDNYEQYF. The DNA for the CDR3 is TGCGCCAGCGCGCCGGGGACTAGCGACAACTACGAGCAGTACTTC.

Many counts were recorded for this clonotype. This chain links TRBV2 with TRBJ1-1; D ambiguous. CDR1 is SNHLY, CDR2 FYNNEI, per germline. V was cut by 3 bases and J by 4 bases, with 15 bases left in between. There are 15 residues in the CDR3. The CDR3 is CASSDGRSKATEAFF. For the CDR3, the DNA is TGTGCCAGCAGTGACGGCAGGTCTAAGGCCACTGAAGCTTTCTTT.

In its sample, this clonotype was seen once. The V and J genes are TRBV20-1 and TRBJ1-2, with no clear D. CDR1 and CDR2 from the germline V gene are DFQATT and SNEGSKA (reference sequence). This CDR3 region has 13 residues. V gave up 6 bases and J gave up 2 bases, with 13 bases separating them. CDR3 protein: CSASFDGNYGYTF. In DNA, the CDR3 is TGCAGTGCGAGCTTTGACGGCAACTATGGCTACACCTTC.

This clonotype was observed at least ten times. The junction departs from germline at one end; a sequencing error may be responsible. The chain employs TRBV30 and TRBJ2-1; possibly TRBD1 for D (6 bases). From germline, CDR1 is GTSNPN and CDR2 SVGIG (reference sequence). This CDR3 is built from 14 residues. Here the CDR3 reads CAWNRDTRYNEQFF. In nucleotides, the CDR3 is TGTGCTTGGAATCGGGACACAAGGTACAATGAGCAGTTCTTC.

In this sample, this clonotype turned up many times. The CDR3 loop is CAASGRFYGYTF. Written as DNA, the CDR3 is TGTGCCGCCTCGGGACGGTTCTATGGCTACACCTTC. V usage is TRBV12-3 or TRBV12-4 and J usage is TRBJ1-2, with a tentative D call TRBD1 (5 bases). Trimming stripped 11 bases from V and 4 bases from J, with 14 bases between. The CDR3 sequence is 12 residues long.

As regards this clonotype: This could be a read error, since a much larger clone is one nucleotide away. V and J are TRBV11-2 and TRBJ2-2; 10 bases align to TRBD2. The CDR3 is 17 amino acids. V lost 2 bases to trimming and J lost 3 bases; unmatched junction nucleotides: 6. CDR1 SGHAT and CDR2 FQNNGV come from the germline V gene. The CDR3 region has the DNA TGTGCCAGCAGCTTAAGAGGGACTAGCGCCTACACCGGGGAGCTGTTTTTT. Protein product: CASSLRGTSAYTGELFF.

Comment on this clonotype: A much more abundant neighbour one base away suggests this may be a read error. The chain combines TRBV25-1 with TRBJ1-5; 8 nucleotides agree with TRBD1. CDR1 MGHDK and CDR2 SYGVNS come from the germline V gene. The CDR3 sequence is 15 residues long. CDR3 in DNA: TGTGTCAGCCTGATACAGGGGGAAGTCAATCAGCCCCAGCATTTT. It encodes CVSLIQGEVNQPQHF.

This clonotype was picked up many times. This chain joins TRBV7-9 and TRBJ2-5, with 9 positions matching TRBD1. Germline V gene sequence: CDR1 SEHNR, CDR2 FQNEAQ (reference sequence). This CDR3 contains 16 residues. The V gene end was trimmed by 5 bases and the J gene end by 5 bases; junction bases not matched to a gene: 12. The CDR3 nucleotides are TGTGCCAGCAGCCAAGGGACAGGGAATGGCTTGGAGACCCAGTACTTC. Translated: CASSQGTGNGLETQYF.

At least ten counts were recorded for this clonotype. The rearrangement links TRBV6-2 or TRBV6-3 to TRBJ2-7; a weak D match, TRBD2 (5 bases). Germline loops: CDR1 MNHEY, CDR2 SVGEGT. The V and J ends lost 6 bases and 2 bases respectively, with 17 bases between them. The CDR3 loop spans 15 amino acids. CDR3 nucleotides: TGTGCCAGCAGAACCGATTACCCTAGCCCCTACGAGCAGTACTTC. Protein sequence: CASRTDYPSPYEQYF.

This chain connects TRBV6-1 to TRBJ1-5; perhaps TRBD1 as D (5 bases). V was trimmed by 10 bases and J by 7 bases, leaving 17 bases between them. There are 13 residues in the CDR3. The V gene's germline CDR1 is MNHNS and CDR2 SASEGT. In nucleotides, the CDR3 is TGTGCCACCGCAGGGCAGGGTCGGCAGCCCCAGCATTTT. The encoded protein is CATAGQGRQPQHF.

This clonotype was seen a handful of times. The V and J genes are TRBV19 and TRBJ1-1; D is ambiguous. The CDR3 length is 12 residues. Trimming pared 5 bases from V and 7 bases from J, leaving 11 bases between. Germline CDR1 is LNHDA and CDR2 is SQIVND (reference sequence). DNA for the CDR3: TGTGCCAGTAGTTTTCCCTCGCGTGAAGCTTTCTTT. It is translated as CASSFPSREAFF.

There are many counts of this clonotype. The J gene is TRBJ2-5, the V gene TRBV4-1, with D maybe TRBD1 (5 bases). Germline V CDR1 and CDR2: MGHRA, YSYEKL. The CDR3 is made up of 14 amino acids. The ends were cut back, 2 bases at V and 5 bases at J, with 12 bases in the middle. Here the CDR3 reads CASSQQGNRETQYF. CDR3 in DNA: TGCGCCAGCAGCCAACAGGGTAATAGGGAGACCCAGTACTTC.

The chain employs TRBV29-1 and TRBJ2-7; either TRBD1 or TRBD2 may supply D (6 bases each). This CDR3 region has 12 residues. The V gene lost 5 bases and the J gene lost 6 bases, with 14 bases spanning the gap. Looked up from germline, CDR1 is SQVTM and CDR2 is ANQGSEA. The CDR3 protein is CSVLSEGGEQYF. For the CDR3, the DNA is TGCAGCGTTTTGAGCGAGGGGGGCGAGCAGTACTTC.

This clonotype was seen ten or more times. The chain couples TRBV7-8 to TRBJ2-7; perhaps D is TRBD1 or TRBD2 (5 bases each). The CDR3 consists of 15 residues. The germline CDR1 and CDR2 sequences are SGHVS and FQNEAQ. V was clipped by 1 base and J by 0 bases, with 10 bases between them. CDR3 region: CASSLEGPFSYEQYF. As DNA, the CDR3 is TGTGCCAGCAGCTTAGAGGGACCCTTCTCCTACGAGCAGTACTTC.

This clonotype occurred many times. J is TRBJ1-5 and V is TRBV7-2; no definite D call. V gave up 0 bases and J gave up 3 bases, with 9 bases separating them. The CDR3 sequence is 15 residues long. Germline V gives CDR1 SGHTA, CDR2 FQGNSA. The CDR3 loop reads CASSLASQNNQPQHF. The DNA of the CDR3 is TGTGCCAGCAGCTTAGCAAGCCAGAACAATCAGCCCCAGCATTTT.

This clonotype was seen once. V and J are TRBV2 and TRBJ1-5, with a possible D match to TRBD1 (6 bases). With 7 bases removed from V and 7 bases from J, the gap between germline ends came to 17 bases. Looked up from germline, CDR1 is SNHLY and CDR2 is FYNNEI. The CDR3 covers 14 residues. Here the CDR3 reads CASNGQSGGQPQHF. The CDR3 DNA sequence: TGTGCCAGCAACGGACAGTCCGGAGGGCAGCCCCAGCATTTT.

There are many counts of this clonotype. The V gene is TRBV5-1, the J gene TRBJ1-1; 7 nucleotides match TRBD1. The CDR3 contains 16 residues. The V segment lost 3 bases and the J segment 0 bases; nucleotides outside the gene matches: 8. The germline V gene encodes CDR1 SGHRS and CDR2 YFSETQ. CDR3 protein: CASSSTGQPMNTEAFF. In DNA form, the CDR3 reads TGCGCCAGCAGCTCGACGGGACAGCCAATGAACACTGAAGCTTTCTTT.